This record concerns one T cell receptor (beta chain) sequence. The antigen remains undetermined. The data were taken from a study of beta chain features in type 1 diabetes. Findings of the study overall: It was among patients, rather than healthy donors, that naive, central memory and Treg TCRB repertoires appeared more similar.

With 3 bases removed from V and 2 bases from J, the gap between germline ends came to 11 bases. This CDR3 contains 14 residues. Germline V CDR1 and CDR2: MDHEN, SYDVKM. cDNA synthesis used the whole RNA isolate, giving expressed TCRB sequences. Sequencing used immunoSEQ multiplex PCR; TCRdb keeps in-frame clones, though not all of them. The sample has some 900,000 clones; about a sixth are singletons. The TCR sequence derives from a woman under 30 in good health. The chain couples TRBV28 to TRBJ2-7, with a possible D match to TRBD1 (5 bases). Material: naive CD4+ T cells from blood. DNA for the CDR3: TGTGCCAGCAGTTTGGGCAGGGTGCCCTACGAGCAGTACTTC. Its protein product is CASSLGRVPYEQYF.